A single sample is the source of the 10 T cell receptor beta chains below, sequenced in a study of T cell clonality in common variable immunodeficiency. Generated by immunoSEQ multiplex PCR, the TCRdb table keeps only in-frame clones and is missing some. The counts give over 40,000 clones, none of them seen only once; about 6% is held by the top ten. Sequencing was performed on peripheral blood mononuclear cells. The receptors stem from a person aged 18 to 69 in good health.

This clone was seen ten or more times. The read gets to within 3 residues of the CDR3 end, and the germline J gene fills in the rest. This sequence joins TRBV5-1 and TRBJ1-1, with unresolved D. V lost 4 bases, J lost 6 bases, and 13 bases lay in between. The germline CDR1 and CDR2 sequences are SGHRS and YFSETQ. This CDR3 region has 13 residues. This chain's CDR3 is CASSPMGNAEAFF. The sequenced CDR3 bases are TGCGCCAGCAGCCCTATGGGCAACGCTGAA.

This clone was seen ten or more times. The CDR3 end falls 3 residues outside the read, so it is completed with the germline J gene. The chain is built from TRBV5-1 and TRBJ2-7, with D tentatively TRBD2 (6 bases). The CDR3 has 12 residues. The germline V gene encodes CDR1 SGHRS and CDR2 YFSETQ. V lost 5 bases and J 4 bases, leaving 10 bases between the germline ends. CDR3 loop: CASRASEYEQYF. Partial CDR3 DNA: TGCGCCAGCAGGGCTAGCGAATACGAG.

This clone appeared many times. From the germline J gene comes the end of the CDR3, since the read stops 3 residues before it. J is TRBJ2-7 and V is TRBV6-4, with 7 positions matching TRBD1. The germline V gene encodes CDR1 MRHNA and CDR2 SNTAGT. The trim removed 7 bases at V and 2 bases at J, leaving 5 bases unmatched. The CDR3 is 13 residues long. The CDR3 is CASTRDSPYEQYF. The CDR3 DNA, read in part, is TGTGCCAGCACCCGGGACAGCCCCTACGAG.

This clone was seen at least ten times. Read sequence stops 3 residues before the CDR3 end, and the germline J gene provides the missing end. The chain carries TRBV7-6 and TRBJ2-1, with a possible D match to TRBD2 (6 bases). CDR3 length equals 16 residues. V gave up 1 base and J gave up 2 bases, with 12 bases separating them. Germline V gene lookup returns CDR1 SGHVS and CDR2 FNYEAQ. The sequenced CDR3 bases are TGTGCCAGCAGCTTAGTTTCTAGCGCTCCCTACAATGAG. Translating it yields CASSLVSSAPYNE. The CDR3 reads in full as CASSLVSSAPYNEQFF. Complete variable domain (other parts from reference TRBV7-6 and TRBJ2-1): GAGVSQSPRYKVTKRGQDVALRCDPISGHVSLYWYRQALGQGPEFLTYFNYEAQQDKSGLPNDRFSAERPEGSISTLTIQRTEQRDSAMYRCASSLVSSAPYNEQFFGPGTRLTVL.

This clone was recorded many times. The read finishes 3 residues shy of the CDR3 end, and the germline J gene is used to complete it. The V and J genes are TRBV7-8 and TRBJ2-2, with D perhaps matching TRBD1 (5 bases). V was pared by 2 bases and J by 1 base, with 5 bases between. The CDR3 loop spans 14 amino acids. Germline V lookup: CDR1 SGHVS, CDR2 FQNEAQ. The CDR3 loop is CASSLQGNTGELFF. The CDR3 DNA, read in part, is TGTGCCAGCAGCTTACAGGGGAACACCGGGGAG.

This clone was observed at least ten times. Sequencing ends 3 residues short of the CDR3 end; the germline J gene provides the rest. The chain couples TRBV30 to TRBJ2-7, with D perhaps matching TRBD2 (6 bases). The germline gives CDR1 GTSNPN, CDR2 SVGIG (reference sequence). The CDR3 is 12 amino acids. V lost 8 bases and J lost 2, with 13 bases in between. The DNA read from the CDR3 is TGTGCCCGAGCGGGCAGGACCTACGAG. This gives the protein CARAGRTYE. The entire CDR3 sequence reads CARAGRTYEQYF.

Many counts were recorded for this clone. The observed sequence ends 3 residues before the CDR3 terminus, with the missing tail filled in from the germline J gene. The genes are TRBV10-1 and TRBJ2-3, with D unresolved. The germline V and J ends were trimmed by 4 bases and 2 bases, with 19 bases remaining between them. Germline lookup yields CDR1 WNHNN and CDR2 SYGVQD (reference sequence). This CDR3 has 17 residues. The CDR3: CASSGMSHDWYTDTQYF. The sequenced CDR3 bases are TGCGCCAGCAGTGGGATGAGTCATGACTGGTACACAGATACG.

With respect to this clone: The read terminates 3 residues before the CDR3 end, so the remaining end is supplied by the germline J gene. The chain is built from TRBV19 and TRBJ1-1; D call uncertain. This CDR3 comprises 17 residues. V was trimmed by 2 bases and J by 1 base, leaving 17 bases between them. The V gene's germline CDR1 is LNHDA and CDR2 SQIVND (reference sequence). The CDR3 sequence: CASSILRSGSWNTEAFF. Incomplete CDR3 DNA: TGTGCCAGTAGTATATTGCGGTCCGGAAGTTGGAACACTGAA.

This clone was counted at least ten times. The read ends 3 residues early relative to the CDR3; the germline J gene fills the gap. The rearrangement uses TRBV19 and TRBJ2-7; 8 nucleotides agree with TRBD1. The CDR3 consists of 15 residues. Germline V gene sequence: CDR1 LNHDA, CDR2 SQIVND (reference sequence). V lost 4 bases, J lost 4 bases, and 9 bases stayed unmatched. CDR3 in amino acids: CASSSPQGAPYEQYF. The DNA read from the CDR3 is TGTGCCAGTAGTAGCCCCCAGGGGGCTCCTTACGAG. Together with reference TRBV19 and TRBJ2-7, the CDR3 gives the full variable domain: DGGITQSPKYLFRKEGQNVTLSCEQNLNHDAMYWYRQDPGQGLRLIYYSQIVNDFQKGDIAEGYSVSREKKESFPLTVTSAQKNPTAFYLCASSSPQGAPYEQYFGPGTRLTVT.

This clone has a handful of counts. The read terminates 3 residues before the CDR3 end, so the remaining end is supplied by the germline J gene. The chain joins TRBV7-2 to TRBJ1-2; possible D gene TRBD1, 6 bases. CDR3 length: 15 amino acids. CDR1 and CDR2 from the germline V gene are SGHTA and FQGNSA. The sequenced CDR3 bases are TGTGCCAGCAGCTTAGCCCGGGGGGCCGCCTACGAC. The encoded protein is CASSLARGAAYD. The full CDR3 is CASSLARGAAYDYTF.